Reported below is one T cell receptor (beta chain). The germline gives CDR1 MNHEY, CDR2 SVGAGI. This CDR3 region has 14 residues. V was shortened by 0 bases and J by 6 bases, with 11 bases between the two germline ends. This specimen belongs to a study of blood T cell repertoires in COVID-19. Living in about two dozen US areas, the participants were between about 18 and 90 years of age. The assay was immunoSEQ multiplex PCR, and TCRdb's table has in-frame clones only and misses some. The profile shows 200,000 or so clones, 80% to 90% of them singletons. The gene calls are TRBV6-5 and TRBJ1-2; no reliable D call. The clonotype originates from a woman aged 35 to 49 with acute COVID-19. Sample: PBMCs or T cells enriched from blood (not recorded which). The CDR3 region is CASSYSSGYNGYTF. For the CDR3, the DNA is TGTGCCAGCAGTTACTCATCGGGGTATAATGGCTACACCTTC.